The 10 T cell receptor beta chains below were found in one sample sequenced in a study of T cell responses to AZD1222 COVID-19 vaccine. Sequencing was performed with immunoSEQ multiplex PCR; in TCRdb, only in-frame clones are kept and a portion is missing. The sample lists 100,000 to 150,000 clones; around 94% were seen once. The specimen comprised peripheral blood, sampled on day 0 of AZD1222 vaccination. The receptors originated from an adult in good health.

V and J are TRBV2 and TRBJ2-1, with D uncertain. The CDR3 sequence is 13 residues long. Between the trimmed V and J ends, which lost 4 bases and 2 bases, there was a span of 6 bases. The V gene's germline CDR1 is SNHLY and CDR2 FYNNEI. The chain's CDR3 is CASSGSAYNEQFF. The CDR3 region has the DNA TGTGCCAGCAGTGGTTCGGCCTACAATGAGCAGTTCTTC.

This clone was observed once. The CDR3 DNA reads as TGTGCCAGCAGCTTAGCTGCGTCACGGGAGACCCAGTACTTC. It translates to CASSLAASRETQYF. V is TRBV7-9 and J is TRBJ2-5; D not resolved. Trimming took off 0 bases at V and 5 bases at J, with 10 bases between the two ends. This CDR3 comprises 14 residues. Germline V lookup: CDR1 SEHNR, CDR2 FQNEAQ (reference sequence).

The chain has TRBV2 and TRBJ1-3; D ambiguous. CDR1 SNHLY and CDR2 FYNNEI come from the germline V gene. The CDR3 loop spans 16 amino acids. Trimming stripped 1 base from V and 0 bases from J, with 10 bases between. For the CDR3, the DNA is TGTGCCAGCAGTGAAGTGCTGGGCTCCTCTGGAAACACCATATATTTT. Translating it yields CASSEVLGSSGNTIYF.

Here the CDR3 DNA reads TGTGCCAGCCCTACCGGGACAGGGGAGCACGAGCAGTACTTC. Translating gives CASPTGTGEHEQYF. This rearrangement joins TRBV27 to TRBJ2-7; 10 bases align to TRBD1. The CDR3 has 14 residues. Unmatched junction bases numbered 9, after V lost 8 bases and J lost 5 bases. Germline lookup yields CDR1 MNHEY and CDR2 SMNVEV (reference sequence).

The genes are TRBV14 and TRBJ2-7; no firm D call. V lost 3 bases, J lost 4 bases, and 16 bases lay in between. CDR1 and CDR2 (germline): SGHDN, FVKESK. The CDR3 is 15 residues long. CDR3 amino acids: CASSHRSWTDYEQYF. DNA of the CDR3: TGTGCCAGCAGCCACCGCTCGTGGACGGATTACGAGCAGTACTTC.

The CDR3 nucleotides read TGTGCCAGCAGTGAGCCAGACAGGGGGGGGATCGGAAAACTGTTTTTT. Amino acids: CASSEPDRGGIGKLFF. V gene TRBV6-1 combines with J gene TRBJ1-4, with 9 bases aligning to TRBD1. The CDR3 consists of 16 residues. Germline assignment: CDR1 MNHNS and CDR2 SASEGT. Losses at the gene ends were 3 bases for V and 10 bases for J; bases not matched to a gene: 12.

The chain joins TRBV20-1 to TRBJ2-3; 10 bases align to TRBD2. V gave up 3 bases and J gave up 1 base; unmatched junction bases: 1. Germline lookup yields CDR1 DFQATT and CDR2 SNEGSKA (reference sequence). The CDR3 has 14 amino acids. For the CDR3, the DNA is TGCAGTGCTAGTGGGACTAGCGGCACAGATACGCAGTATTTT. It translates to CSASGTSGTDTQYF.

As DNA, the CDR3 is TGTGCCAGCAGTTTATCGGCCAGGGGCGAGCAGTACTTC. Its translation: CASSLSARGEQYF. The V gene is TRBV27, the J gene TRBJ2-7; TRBD1 might be the D (6 bases). The germline V and J ends were trimmed by 0 bases and 6 bases, with 9 bases remaining between them. CDR1 and CDR2 from the germline V gene are MNHEY and SMNVEV (reference sequence). The CDR3 extends over 13 amino acids.

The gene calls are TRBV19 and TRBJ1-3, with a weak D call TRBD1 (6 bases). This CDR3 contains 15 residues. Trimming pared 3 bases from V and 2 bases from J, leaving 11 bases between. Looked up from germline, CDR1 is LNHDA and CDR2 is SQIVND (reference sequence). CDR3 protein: CASSIQQGPGNTIYF. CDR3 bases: TGTGCCAGTAGTATCCAACAGGGTCCTGGAAACACCATATATTTT.

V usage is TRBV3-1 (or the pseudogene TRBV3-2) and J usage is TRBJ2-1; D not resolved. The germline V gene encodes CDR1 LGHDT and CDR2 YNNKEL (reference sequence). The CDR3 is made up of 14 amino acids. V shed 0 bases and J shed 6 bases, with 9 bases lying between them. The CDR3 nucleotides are TGTGCCAGCAGCCAAGATACCGCCCGCAATGAGCAGTTCTTC. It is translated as CASSQDTARNEQFF.